This T cell receptor beta chain came from a study of blood T cells in healthy people across ages. Then a second PCR, running roughly 7 to 11 cycles, was carried out with a sample-barcoded 5' primer and a J-beta primer mix. TCRdb reprocessed the 5' RACE reads with MiXCR, giving one entry per CDR3 protein. Of 1.5 million to 2 million distinct CDR3 sequences detected, 34% appear once; the ten largest clones hold approximately 10%. This clonotype appeared a few times. What it recognizes is unknown. Overall study results and limits: Fewer expanded clones and more diversity marked long-lived versus aged donors. Naive T cell percentage and TCR beta diversity correlated strongly. A roughly linear age-dependent decrease characterized TCR beta diversity per million T cells. It was held that diversity estimates obtained from one million T cells represented underestimates.

V shed 5 bases and J 2 bases; nucleotides not matched to a gene: 6. Germline CDR1 and CDR2: DFQATT and SNEGSKA (reference sequence). This CDR3 is 14 amino acids long. This receptor was taken from a woman in her 30s in good health. The sequenced sample was blood. The chain carries TRBV20-1 and TRBJ2-7; 10 nucleotides match TRBD1. The CDR3 protein is CSAGDRGNPYEQYF. Here the CDR3 DNA reads TGCAGTGCTGGGGACAGGGGAAACCCCTACGAGCAGTACTTC.